This T cell receptor (beta chain) stems from a study of graft-versus-host responses after intestinal transplantation listed by TCRdb under 2021. For the wider study: Recipients received multivisceral, liver-intestinal, or isolated intestinal transplants. Rather than going through the commercial service, samples from three later patients were sequenced in-house on an Illumina MiSeq and processed with MiXCR. A cohort of approximately 23 intestinal transplant recipients, including one retransplant, was enrolled, and a few patients lacking pretransplant specimens were excluded. Alloreactive clones were identified by sequencing pre-transplant mixed lymphocyte reaction products and comparing these products with unstimulated pre-transplant donor and recipient T cells. Graft-versus-host and host-versus-graft alloreactive T cell clones were tracked in the graft, circulation and bone marrow after intestinal transplantation using bulk TCR-beta CDR3 sequencing. Donor T cell macrochimerism was defined as a peak of at least 4% donor T cells among recipient peripheral blood mononuclear cells. Every recipient was given anti-thymocyte globulin induction, then maintenance tacrolimus and steroids for about 3 years. On the study overall, not on this receptor specifically: In patients with donor T cell macrochimerism, the allografts had high GvH to HvG T cell clonal ratios. Early after transplant, peak levels of circulating GvH clones were found to be associated with declines in HvG clones. The conclusions were limited by the relatively low number and heterogeneity of the intestinal transplant patients. GvH clones turned up in recipient bone marrow, with some appearing earlier in ileal mucosa or blood, a pattern consistent with an intestinal mucosal origin.

Comment on this clone: Its recognized antigen is unknown. No base-level quality is on record; no much larger clone is a single base apart.

The CDR3 has 14 amino acids, counting the end cysteine and phenylalanine. The sequence is cut down to CDR3 DNA, 42 bases in frame from base 1. CDR1 MNHEY and CDR2 SMNVEV were looked up in the germline V gene (reference sequence). The junction carries 15 bases between V and J, which are trimmed by 3 bases and 7 bases respectively. According to the study, the label for this sample's time point signals: cells obtained before transplantation from donor or recipient. CD3+CD4+ and CD3+CD8+ populations were FACS-sorted from unstimulated pre-transplant donor and recipient cells taken from spleen or lymph nodes. The library was generated by the immunoSEQ multiplex PCR assay. In most patients, genomic DNA was isolated using the Qiagen DNeasy Blood and Tissue Kit and sent frozen to Adaptive Biotechnologies for TCR sequencing. For most patients, high-throughput TCR-beta CDR3 sequencing of genomic DNA was performed by Adaptive Biotechnologies. As for the original processing: TCR sequencing data were retrieved from Adaptive's ImmunoSEQ software for 18 patients, whereas a few other patients were processed with MiXCR and VDJtools. To correct CD4 versus CD8 sorting errors, sequences present in both subsets at a frequency ratio below 5:1 were removed. CDR3 nucleotide sequences shared by donor and recipient were removed because the origin of these sequences could not be assigned. To count as alloreactive, a clone needed at least 2-fold expansion over unstimulated cells and a minimum CFSE-low frequency of 0.002% (template counts) or 0.001% (read counts). Clones were considered mappable if detected in sequenced pre-transplant spleen, lymph node, or MLR CFSE-low populations of the donor or recipient. The cumulative frequency of alloreactive clones was calculated as a percentage of all sequences, weighted by copy number. TCRdb's version of the immuneACCESS table is confined to in-frame rearrangements and falls short of the full clone set. An unresolved V gene accounts for under half of the shortfall where checked; the remainder is of unknown origin. V, J and clone size are those of that table, while D and trimming were read from the DNA. The sample table records roughly 100,000 clones; roughly nine tenths of these occur just once. The top ten clones comprise around 0.96% of the sample.

Sample: unstimulated CD4+ T cells sorted from spleen or lymph node cells, taken before intestinal transplant. The V gene is TRBV27 and the J gene is TRBJ1-2; the D gene cannot be resolved reliably. The clonotype comes from a human donor who received an intestinal transplant. At the DNA level, the sequence is TGTGCCAGCAGTTTGAGGCCCCCTTATTCTGGCTACACCTTC. Its translation reads: CASSLRPPYSGYTF.